This T cell receptor beta chain was sequenced during a study of Ad26.COV2.S vaccination and SARS-CoV-2 variants. The treatment denotes: approximately 18 received Ad26.COV2.S at low or high dose, single or two shots; 5 received placebo; per-sample allocation not given. Collection of the samples took place on day 63 after the first injection of vaccine or placebo. Expressing Wuhan-strain SARS-CoV-2 spike, an Ad26 vector served as the vaccine. Study-wide points: From the TCR breadth and depth analyses, total T cell responses may have been underestimated. Reported post-vaccination CD8+ and CD4+ T cell responses to spike showed substantial breadth.

From germline, CDR1 is LGHNA and CDR2 YSLEER. With 4 bases removed from V and 4 bases from J, the gap between germline ends came to 13 bases. The length of the CDR3 is 14 residues. The table came from immunoSEQ multiplex PCR; TCRdb's copy has only in-frame clones and leaves some out. The sample yields roughly 420,000 clones, approximately 89% seen once. About this clone itself: As yet, its antigen is unknown.

The sample consisted of peripheral blood, taken in a trial of Ad26.COV2.S vaccine versus placebo. The clonotype comes from a person aged 18 to 59 who received the Ad26.COV2.S COVID-19 vaccine or a placebo. The chain joins TRBV4-3 to TRBJ1-2; D gene uncertain. CDR3 in amino acids: CASSREREAYGYTF. DNA for the CDR3: TGCGCCAGCAGCCGAGAACGAGAGGCCTATGGCTACACCTTC.